This T cell receptor (beta chain) was recorded in a study of T cells in women clearing cervical HPV infection. Study-level information: Controls gave blood once infection was undetectable; cases at lesion identification. Only a few women had HLA typing results available. Study results and caveats: Effector/memory and HPV-specific T cells were not isolated, and association timing is unknown. TRBV6-7 abundance was lower in cases than controls (approximately 0.1% versus 0.17%).

TCRdb keeps only in-frame clones here, not all; method: immunoSEQ multiplex PCR. The sample data list tens of thousands of clones. Germline V gene sequence: CDR1 SGHRS, CDR2 YFSETQ. The CDR3 sequence is 15 residues long. V lost 4 bases, J lost 2 bases, and 7 bases stayed unmatched. In the case of this clone: What it recognizes is unknown. The read terminates 3 residues ahead of where the CDR3 ends, so the germline J gene completes it.

This sequence was found in a woman aged 18 to 75 with a cervical HPV16 infection that either progressed to CIN3+ or cleared (not recorded which). The chain joins TRBV5-1 to TRBJ2-7, with TRBD1 matching over 9 bases. Input material: blood buffy coat. CDR3 bases read: TGCGCCAGCAGCAAGGGACAGGGCCTAACCTACGAG. This codes for CASSKGQGLTYE. The CDR3 reads in full as CASSKGQGLTYEQYF.